The 7 T cell receptor beta chains below all came from one sample that was sequenced in a study of human T cells and chemical hapten exposure. Via MiXCR, TCRdb re-called the RACE reads, giving one row per CDR3 protein. The repertoire has about 340,000 distinct CDR3 sequences, 6% to 8.5% of them found once; the top ten carry approximately 8.9%. Time point denoted: patch test 1, 2 weeks after DPC sensitization. Treatment specified: therapeutic diphenylcyclopropenone sensitization with weekly scalp DPC. This specimen consisted of whole blood, obtained in connection with sensitization to the hapten diphenylcyclopropenone (DPC). The source is a woman between 18 and 29 years old with alopecia areata. Some clones in this sample may be carry-over from other donors' samples.

The V gene is TRBV12-3 or TRBV12-4, the J gene TRBJ2-3; D might be TRBD2 (6 bases). The CDR3 length is 14 residues. Deletions cut 3 bases from V and 5 bases from J, with 12 bases between. The chain's CDR3 is CASSFRAEGDTQYF. For the CDR3, the DNA is TGTGCCAGCAGTTTTCGGGCGGAGGGAGATACGCAGTATTTT.

The V gene is TRBV4-2, the J gene TRBJ2-2, with a possible D match to TRBD2 (6 bases). CDR1 and CDR2 from the germline V gene are LGHNA and YNFKEQ. CDR3 length equals 15 residues. The germline V and J ends were trimmed by 4 bases and 1 base, with 10 bases remaining between them. The CDR3 protein is CASSRGTRNTGELFF. CDR3 DNA sequence: TGTGCCAGCAGCCGCGGGACCAGGAACACCGGGGAGCTGTTTTTT.

The chain's CDR3 is CSVTERGYNEQFF. Written as DNA, the CDR3 is TGCAGCGTAACTGAGCGGGGCTACAATGAGCAGTTCTTC. The chain is built from TRBV29-1 and TRBJ2-1, with 7 positions matching TRBD2. This CDR3 is 13 amino acids long. V lost 6 bases to trimming and J lost 3 bases; unmatched junction nucleotides: 5. Germline values: CDR1 SQVTM, CDR2 ANQGSEA.

The chain couples TRBV20-1 to TRBJ1-1; weak D call: TRBD1 (5 bases). The CDR3 loop spans 13 amino acids. Between the trimmed V and J ends, which lost 3 bases and 4 bases, there was a span of 12 bases. Germline V gene data show CDR1 as DFQATT and CDR2 as SNEGSKA (reference sequence). As DNA, the CDR3 is TGCAGTGCTAGTGAAAAAACAGGCACTGAAGCTTTCTTT. Amino acid sequence: CSASEKTGTEAFF.

This clonotype has ten or more counts. The chain combines TRBV5-5 with TRBJ2-5; 7 nucleotides align to TRBD1. V was clipped by 3 bases and J by 0 bases; unmatched bases: 8. The CDR3 contains 16 residues. CDR1 and CDR2 (germline): SGHKS, YYEKEE (reference sequence). The CDR3 nucleotides are TGTGCCAGCAGCTCGATTCGGACAGGATACCAAGAGACCCAGTACTTC. Translating gives CASSSIRTGYQETQYF. Combining the CDR3 with reference TRBV5-5 and TRBJ2-5 gives the whole variable domain DAGVTQSPTHLIKTRGQQVTLRCSPISGHKSVSWYQQVLGQGPQFIFQYYEKEERGRGNFPDRFSARQFPNYSSELNVNALLLGDSALYLCASSSIRTGYQETQYFGPGTRLLVL.

This clonotype was counted ten times or more. J is TRBJ2-3 and V is TRBV10-3; weak D call: TRBD2 (6 bases). Between the trimmed V and J ends, which lost 4 bases and 2 bases, there was a span of 13 bases. Germline V CDR1 and CDR2: ENHRY, SYGVKD. The CDR3 is made up of 15 amino acids. CDR3 sequence reads: CAISGTRGPTDTQYF. The CDR3 nucleotides are TGTGCCATCAGTGGAACGCGGGGACCCACAGATACGCAGTATTTT.

In its sample, this clonotype was seen many times. The rearrangement uses TRBV12-3 or TRBV12-4 and TRBJ2-7; TRBD1 is a possible D gene (8 bases). CDR3 length: 14 amino acids. V lost 4 bases, J lost 6 bases, and 16 bases lay in between. CDR3 loop: CASSYPGGGSEQYF. The CDR3 DNA follows: TGTGCCAGCAGTTATCCAGGGGGCGGGAGCGAGCAGTACTTC.